This TCR beta chain came from a study of CD8 T cells in ankylosing spondylitis. TCRdb passed the 5' RACE reads through MiXCR, listing each CDR3 protein once. The repertoire holds around 250,000 distinct CDR3 sequences, with roughly 10% as singletons. The CDR3 runs 12 residues. Trimming cost V 7 bases and J 5 bases, with 11 bases left between them. Points on this clonotype: Its antigen is not known.

The study, taken as a whole, reports: In ankylosing spondylitis blood, a motif of seven to nine highly homologous TCR beta variants appeared characteristic.

The receptor comes from a male donor with ankylosing spondylitis or in good health (not recorded which). The sequencing input was blood, either unsorted or a sorted T cell fraction (not recorded which). The V gene is TRBV12-3 or TRBV12-4, the J gene TRBJ1-2; D perhaps matches TRBD1 (5 bases). CDR3 coding DNA: TGTGCCAGCACCTGGGGGGAGTATGGCTACACCTTC. Translating it yields CASTWGEYGYTF.